Sequencing of this TCR beta chain was carried out in a study of T cell clonotyping in hematopoietic cell transplantation. Regarding this clone: What it binds is not known.

Time point given: recipient sample about 28 days before transplant, after cytoreduction. General study points: Graft donor and pretransplant recipient Inverse Simpson Index values predicted broader posttransplant TCR diversity. Pathologically expanded recipient clonotypes increased progressively from day 30 to day 180 as diversity fell. No sorting was done, leaving CD4 and CD8 contributions mixed.

The CDR3 loop spans 13 amino acids. Germline V gene data show CDR1 as MNHEY and CDR2 as SVGAGI. Deletions cut 6 bases from V and 2 bases from J, with 8 bases between. Profiled with immunoSEQ multiplex PCR; TCRdb holds only in-frame clones, not every one. The table includes some 30,000 clones, 60% to 80% detected once. This chain links TRBV6-5 with TRBJ1-3; D gene ambiguous. This specimen was peripheral blood mononuclear cells, taken before stem cell transplant. The receptor's source is a man aged 45 to 65 with myelodysplastic syndrome. Some clones in this sample may be carry-over from other donors' samples. The CDR3 region has the DNA TGTGCCAGCAGGAGATCACCTGGAAACACCATATATTTT. It yields the protein CASRRSPGNTIYF.